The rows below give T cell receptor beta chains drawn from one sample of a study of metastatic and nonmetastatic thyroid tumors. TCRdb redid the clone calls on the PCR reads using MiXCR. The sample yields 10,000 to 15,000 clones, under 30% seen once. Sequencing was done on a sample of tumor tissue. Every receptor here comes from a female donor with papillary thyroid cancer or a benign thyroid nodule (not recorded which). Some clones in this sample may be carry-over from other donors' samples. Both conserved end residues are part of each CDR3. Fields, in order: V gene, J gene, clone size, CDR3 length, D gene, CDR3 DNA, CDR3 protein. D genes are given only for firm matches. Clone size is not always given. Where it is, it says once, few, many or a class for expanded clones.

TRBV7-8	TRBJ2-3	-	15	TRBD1	TGTGCCAGCAGCCCCAGGACAGGGTTCACAGATACGCAGTATTTT	CASSPRTGFTDTQYF
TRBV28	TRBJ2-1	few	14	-	TGTGCCAGCTCGTGGCTGCGGGATTTGGATGAGCATTTCTTC	CASSWLRDLDEHFF
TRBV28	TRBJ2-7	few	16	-	TGTGCCATCAGTGACCGAGGGGCAGGGGGGCTCTACGAGCAGTACTTC	CAISDRGAGGLYEQYF
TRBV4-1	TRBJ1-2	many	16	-	TGCGCCAGCAGCCAAGCCCCACAGGGCACAAACTATGGCTACACCTTC	CASSQAPQGTNYGYTF
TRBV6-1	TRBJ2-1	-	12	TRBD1	TGTGCCAGCATTAACCCGGGACAGACGCAGTTCTTC	CASINPGQTQFF
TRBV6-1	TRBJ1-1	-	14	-	TGTGCCAGCAGTGCCCGGGTGGGCGTCACTGAAGCTTTCTTT	CASSARVGVTEAFF
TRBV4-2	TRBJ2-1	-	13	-	TGTGCCAGCAGCCAAGTAGCCGACAATGAGCAGTTCTTC	CASSQVADNEQFF
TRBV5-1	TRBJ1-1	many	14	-	TGCGCCAGCAGCTTGGGTCAGGAGAACACTGAAGCTTTCTTT	CASSLGQENTEAFF
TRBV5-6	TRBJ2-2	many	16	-	TGTGCCAGCAGCTTTACCGGACAAGCGAACACCGGGGAGCTGTTTTTT	CASSFTGQANTGELFF
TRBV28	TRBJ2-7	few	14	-	TGTGCCAGCCCCCCAAGGGGACATTCTTACGAGCAGTACTTC	CASPPRGHSYEQYF
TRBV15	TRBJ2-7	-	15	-	TGTGCCACCAGCAGAGAGTTAGGGGACTCCTACGAGCAGTACTTC	CATSRELGDSYEQYF
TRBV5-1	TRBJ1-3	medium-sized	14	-	TGCGCCAGCAGCGAGGGGAATTCTGGAAACACCATATATTTT	CASSEGNSGNTIYF
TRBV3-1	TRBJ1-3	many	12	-	TGTGCCAGCAGCCTTACTTCGGACACCATATATTTT	CASSLTSDTIYF
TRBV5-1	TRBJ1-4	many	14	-	TGCGCCAGCACCAAAGGGGGGGAGGCTGAAAAACTGTTTTTT	CASTKGGEAEKLFF
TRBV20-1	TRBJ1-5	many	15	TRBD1	TGCAGTGCTAAGGGACAGGGGATTGGCAATCAGCCCCAGCATTTT	CSAKGQGIGNQPQHF
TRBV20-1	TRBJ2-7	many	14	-	TGCAGTGCTAGTTTGCTGGACGCCAACTACGAGCAGTACTTC	CSASLLDANYEQYF
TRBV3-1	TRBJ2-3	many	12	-	TGTGCCAGCAGCCAGAGCACAGATACGCAGTATTTT	CASSQSTDTQYF
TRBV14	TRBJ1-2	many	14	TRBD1	TGTGCCAGCAGCCATTTAGGGGGCAACTATGGCTACACCTTC	CASSHLGGNYGYTF
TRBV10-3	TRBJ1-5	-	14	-	TGCGCCACCCAAAAGTGGATAGGAGAGCAGCCCCAGCATTTT	CATQKWIGEQPQHF
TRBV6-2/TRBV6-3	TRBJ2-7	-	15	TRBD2	TGTGCCAGCAGTTACGCGCCTAGCGGGAACTTCGAGCAGTACTTC	CASSYAPSGNFEQYF
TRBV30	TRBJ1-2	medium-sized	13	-	TGTGCCTGGAGTGTAAAGGGCCGGGACGGCTACACCTTC	CAWSVKGRDGYTF
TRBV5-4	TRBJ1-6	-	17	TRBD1	TGTGCCAGCAGCTTGGAAGGGGCAGGGGGCGCGGATTCACCCCTCCACTTT	CASSLEGAGGADSPLHF
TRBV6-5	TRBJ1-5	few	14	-	TGTGCCAGCAGTCACGGCGGGGGCAATCAGCCCCAGCATTTT	CASSHGGGNQPQHF
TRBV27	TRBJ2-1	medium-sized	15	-	TGTGCCAGCACTAGGGGGCAGGCGACTAGAAATGAGCAGTTCTTC	CASTRGQATRNEQFF
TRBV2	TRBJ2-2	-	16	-	TGTGCCAGCACCCCTCGTCCGGGTTTCGCGACCGGGGAGCTGTTTTTT	CASTPRPGFATGELFF
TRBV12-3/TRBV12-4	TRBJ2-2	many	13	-	TGTGCCAGCAGTTTCGGTCTCCCCGGGGAGCTGTTTTTT	CASSFGLPGELFF
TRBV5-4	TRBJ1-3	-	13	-	TGTGCCAGCAGCTTGGACGCTGGAAACACCATATATTTT	CASSLDAGNTIYF
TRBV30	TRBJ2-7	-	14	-	TGTGCCTGGATGAATAGGGCTCGATCCTACGAGCAGTACTTC	CAWMNRARSYEQYF
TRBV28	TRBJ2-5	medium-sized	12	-	TGTGCCAGCAGTTTCCTATTCGGGACCCAGTACTTC	CASSFLFGTQYF
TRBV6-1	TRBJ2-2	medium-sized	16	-	TGTGCCAGCAGCGACCCAGGACAGACAAACACCGGGGAGCTGTTTTTT	CASSDPGQTNTGELFF
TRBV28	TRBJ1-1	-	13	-	TGTGCCAGCACTATCTCCACAGGGCTCCAAGCTTTCTTT	CASTISTGLQAFF
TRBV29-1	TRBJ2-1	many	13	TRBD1	TGCAGCGTTGCCAGACAGGGCGACCATGAGCAGTTCTTC	CSVARQGDHEQFF
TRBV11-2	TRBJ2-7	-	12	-	TGTGCCAGCAGCTCGGCAGTCGGCGAGCAGTACTTC	CASSSAVGEQYF
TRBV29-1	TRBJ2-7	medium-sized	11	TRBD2	TGCAGCGGACTAGCAGGCTACGAGCAGTACTTC	CSGLAGYEQYF
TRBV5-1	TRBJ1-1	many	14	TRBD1	TGCGCCAGCAGCCTCGGGACAGCGAACACTGAAGCTTTCTTT	CASSLGTANTEAFF
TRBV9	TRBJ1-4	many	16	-	TGTGCCAGCAGCGTCAACCCGGGACAAGAAGATGAAAAACTGTTTTTT	CASSVNPGQEDEKLFF
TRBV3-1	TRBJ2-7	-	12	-	TGTGCCAGCAGCCAAGTTGGGTACGAGCAGTACTTC	CASSQVGYEQYF
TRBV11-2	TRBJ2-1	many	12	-	TGTGCCAGCAGCCTAGGACAGAGCGAGCAGTTCTTC	CASSLGQSEQFF
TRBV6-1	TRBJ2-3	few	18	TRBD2	TGTGCCAGCACTGGGGGACTAGCGGGAGGTTTCTACACAGATACGCAGTATTTT	CASTGGLAGGFYTDTQYF
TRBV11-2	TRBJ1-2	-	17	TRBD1	TGTGCCAGCAGCTTAACCCAGACAGGGGTCGCTACCTATGGCTACACCTTC	CASSLTQTGVATYGYTF
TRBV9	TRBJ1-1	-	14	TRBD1	TGTGCCCCCGCCCAGGGACAGGGGAACACTGAAGCTTTCTTT	CAPAQGQGNTEAFF
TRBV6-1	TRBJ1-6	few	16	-	TGTGCCAGCAGTGAAGACTATGGGTCCCCCGTTTCACCCCTCCACTTT	CASSEDYGSPVSPLHF
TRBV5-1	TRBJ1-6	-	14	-	TGCGCCAGCAGCTTAGGGGAATCGAATTCACCCCTCCACTTT	CASSLGESNSPLHF
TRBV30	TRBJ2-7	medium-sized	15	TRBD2	TGTGCCTGGAGTGTCAGGACTAGCGGGACCTACGAGCAGTACTTC	CAWSVRTSGTYEQYF
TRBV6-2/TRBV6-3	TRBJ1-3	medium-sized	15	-	TGTGCCAGCAGGTCCGGGACGGCGAACGGAAACACCATATATTTT	CASRSGTANGNTIYF
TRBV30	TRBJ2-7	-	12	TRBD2	TGTGCCTGGGGGACTAGGGTCTACGAGCAGTACTTC	CAWGTRVYEQYF
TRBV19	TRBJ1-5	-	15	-	TGTGCCAGTAGTAGCTGGGAAGGCCTCAATCAGGCCCAGCATTTT	CASSSWEGLNQAQHF
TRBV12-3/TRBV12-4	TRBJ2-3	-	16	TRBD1	TGTGCCAGCTCTGCGCTTGGGGGACAGGGAACAGATACGCAGTATTTT	CASSALGGQGTDTQYF
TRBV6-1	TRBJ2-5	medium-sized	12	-	TGTGCCAGTAGCGCTCAACGGGGGACCCAGTACTTC	CASSAQRGTQYF
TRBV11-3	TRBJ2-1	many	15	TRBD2	TGTGCCAGCAGCTTGAGACTAGCGGGTTACAATGAGCAGTTCTTC	CASSLRLAGYNEQFF
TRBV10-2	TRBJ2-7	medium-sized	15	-	TGCGCCAGCAGTCTCCCCCAGGGGCGGGTAGGAGAGCAGTACTTC	CASSLPQGRVGEQYF